This paragraph covers one T cell receptor (beta chain) sequence. Antigen unknown. The data belong to a study of T cell repertoires in cytomegalovirus infection. The wider study: The authors relied on CMV epitopes, both recently identified HLA-C-restricted and well-studied HLA-B-restricted. Public TCR beta signatures indicated both CMV infection and matching HLA type. Study-wide results and caveats: CMV-specific TCR beta clonotypes restricted by HLA-C were the ones dominating the ex vivo response. The cumulative frequency of public TCR beta families distinguished individuals who carried CMV together with the relevant HLA.

V was pared by 6 bases and J by 7 bases, with 7 bases of the junction left unmatched. Germline-derived CDR1 and CDR2 are MNHNS and SASEGT. This CDR3 is 13 amino acids long. In TCRdb, the reads were re-called with MiXCR into one record per CDR3 protein. The table records 300,000 to 400,000 distinct CDR3 sequences, just under 25% of them present only once. The sequences come from cultured PBMCs, collected from culture after CMV antigen stimulation. The chain employs TRBV6-1 and TRBJ2-7; the match to TRBD2 covers 9 bases. The receptor comes from a human donor in good health (CMV status not recorded). Some clones in this sample may be carry-over from other donors' samples. The CDR3 bases are TGTGCCAGCAGGCTAGCGGGAAGGGGGGAGCAGTACTTC. As protein: CASRLAGRGEQYF.